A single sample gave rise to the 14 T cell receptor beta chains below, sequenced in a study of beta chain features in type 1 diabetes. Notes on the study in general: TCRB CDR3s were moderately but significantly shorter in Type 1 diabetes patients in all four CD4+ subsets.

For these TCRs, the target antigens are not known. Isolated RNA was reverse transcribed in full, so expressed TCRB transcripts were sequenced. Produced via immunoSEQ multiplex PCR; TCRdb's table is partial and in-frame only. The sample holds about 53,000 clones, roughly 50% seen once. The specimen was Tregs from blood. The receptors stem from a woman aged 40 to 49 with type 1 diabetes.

The DNA of the CDR3 is TGTGCCAGCAGCCGACTGGGCCTAGCGGAGAACACAGATACGCAGTATTTT. This sequence encodes CASSRLGLAENTDTQYF. V gene TRBV2 combines with J gene TRBJ2-3, with TRBD2 matching over 7 bases. Germline-derived CDR1 and CDR2 are SNHLY and FYNNEI. The ends lost 6 bases at V and 2 bases at J; junction bases unmatched: 14. The CDR3 totals 17 residues. Full variable domain (missing parts from reference TRBV2 and TRBJ2-3): EPEVTQTPSHQVTQMGQEVILRCVPISNHLYFYWYRQILGQKVEFLVSFYNNEISEKSEIFDDQFSVERPDGSNFTLKIRSTKLEDSAMYFCASSRLGLAENTDTQYFGPGTRLTVL.

CDR3 DNA sequence: TGTGCCAGCAGCTTAAGGTCAGGGGGCGCTGGGTCACCCCTCCACTTT. This sequence encodes CASSLRSGGAGSPLHF. The genes are TRBV7-3 and TRBJ1-6; 8 positions match TRBD1. Germline CDR1 SGHTA, CDR2 FQGTGA. J was trimmed by 10 bases and V by 1 base; bases with no gene match: 9. This CDR3 spans 16 amino acids.

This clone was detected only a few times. CDR3 DNA: TGTGCCTGGGTCTTAGCGCCGGGACAGGGAGCGACTGAAGCTTTCTTT. Its protein product is CAWVLAPGQGATEAFF. The chain joins TRBV30 to TRBJ1-1, with 9 bases that match TRBD1. CDR1 GTSNPN and CDR2 SVGIG come from the germline V gene (reference sequence). The CDR3 covers 16 residues. V lost 5 bases to trimming and J lost 5 bases; unmatched junction nucleotides: 15.

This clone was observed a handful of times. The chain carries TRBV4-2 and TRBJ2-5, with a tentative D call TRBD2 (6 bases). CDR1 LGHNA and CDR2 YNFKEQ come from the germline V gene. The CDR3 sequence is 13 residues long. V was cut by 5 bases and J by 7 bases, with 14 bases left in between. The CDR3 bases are TGTGCCAGCAGCTTGGAGGGCCGGGGGACCCAGTACTTC. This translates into CASSLEGRGTQYF.

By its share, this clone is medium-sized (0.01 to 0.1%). The CDR3 spells CASSLGSGGQETQYF. CDR3 DNA sequence: TGTGCCAGCAGCTTGGGTAGCGGAGGCCAAGAGACCCAGTACTTC. The rearrangement joins TRBV7-2 to TRBJ2-5; the D gene is possibly TRBD2 (6 bases). Germline lookup yields CDR1 SGHTA and CDR2 FQGNSA. Between the trimmed V and J ends, which lost 3 bases and 1 base, there was a span of 12 bases. The CDR3 covers 15 residues.

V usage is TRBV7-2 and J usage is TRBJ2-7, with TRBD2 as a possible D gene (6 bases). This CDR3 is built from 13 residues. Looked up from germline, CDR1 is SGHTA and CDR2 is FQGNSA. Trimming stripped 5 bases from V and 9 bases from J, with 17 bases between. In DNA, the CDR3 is TGTGCCAGCAGCCTCATCTCCGCCGGGGGGCAGTACTTC. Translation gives CASSLISAGGQYF.

DNA for the CDR3: TGTGCCAGCAGTGAGGGACAGTCGGAGACTGAAGCTTTCTTT. This encodes CASSEGQSETEAFF. The chain combines TRBV2 with TRBJ1-1; TRBD1 matches at 7 bases. Germline loops: CDR1 SNHLY, CDR2 FYNNEI. This CDR3 spans 14 amino acids. The V gene end was trimmed by 3 bases and the J gene end by 5 bases; junction bases not matched to a gene: 6.

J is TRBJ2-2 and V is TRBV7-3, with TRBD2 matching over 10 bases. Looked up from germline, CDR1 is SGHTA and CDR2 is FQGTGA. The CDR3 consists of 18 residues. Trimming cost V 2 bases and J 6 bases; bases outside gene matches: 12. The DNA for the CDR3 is TGTGCCAGCAGCTTATTGGGGCGGCGGCTAGCGGGAGCCGGGGAGCTGTTTTTT. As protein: CASSLLGRRLAGAGELFF.

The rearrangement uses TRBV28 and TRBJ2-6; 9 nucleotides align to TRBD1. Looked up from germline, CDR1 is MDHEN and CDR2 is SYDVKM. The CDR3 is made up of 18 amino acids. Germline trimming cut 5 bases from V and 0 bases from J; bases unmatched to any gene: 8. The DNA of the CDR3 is TGTGCCAGCAGTCGTGGGGACAGGGCCTTCTCTGGGGCCAACGTCCTGACTTTC. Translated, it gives CASSRGDRAFSGANVLTF.

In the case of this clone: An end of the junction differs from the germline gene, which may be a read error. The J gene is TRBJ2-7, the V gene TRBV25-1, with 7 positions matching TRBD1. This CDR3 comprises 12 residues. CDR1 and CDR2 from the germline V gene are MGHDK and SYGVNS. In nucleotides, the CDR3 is TGTGCCAGCAGTCCGCACACCGGGACAGTTAGCTTC. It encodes CASSPHTGTVSF.

CDR3 region: CASSQGGLAGGETQYF. CDR3 in DNA: TGCGCCAGCAGCCAAGGGGGCCTAGCGGGAGGAGAGACCCAGTACTTC. The chain uses TRBV4-3 and TRBJ2-5; TRBD2 matches at 11 bases. The V and J ends lost 1 base and 4 bases, in that order; junction bases with no gene match: 5. This CDR3 region has 16 residues. Germline values: CDR1 LGHNA, CDR2 YSLEER.

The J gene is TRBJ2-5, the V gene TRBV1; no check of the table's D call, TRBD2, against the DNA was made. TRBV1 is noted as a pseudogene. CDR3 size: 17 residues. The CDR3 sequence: CTSSRPILEAGEETQYF. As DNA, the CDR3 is TGCACCAGCAGCCGGCCAATCTTGGAAGCGGGAGAAGAGACCCAGTACTTC.

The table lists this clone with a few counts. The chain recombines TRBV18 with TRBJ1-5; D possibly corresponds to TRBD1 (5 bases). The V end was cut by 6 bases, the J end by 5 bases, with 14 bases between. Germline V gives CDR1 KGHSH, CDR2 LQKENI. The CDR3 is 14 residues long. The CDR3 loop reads CASSPRQTYQPQHF. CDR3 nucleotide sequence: TGTGCCAGCTCCCCTAGACAGACCTATCAGCCCCAGCATTTT.

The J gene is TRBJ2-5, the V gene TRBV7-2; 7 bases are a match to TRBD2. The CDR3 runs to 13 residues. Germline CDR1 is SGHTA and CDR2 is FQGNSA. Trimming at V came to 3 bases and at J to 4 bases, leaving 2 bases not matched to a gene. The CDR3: CASSLIAGETQYF. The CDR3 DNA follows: TGTGCCAGCAGCTTGATAGCGGGAGAGACCCAGTACTTC.